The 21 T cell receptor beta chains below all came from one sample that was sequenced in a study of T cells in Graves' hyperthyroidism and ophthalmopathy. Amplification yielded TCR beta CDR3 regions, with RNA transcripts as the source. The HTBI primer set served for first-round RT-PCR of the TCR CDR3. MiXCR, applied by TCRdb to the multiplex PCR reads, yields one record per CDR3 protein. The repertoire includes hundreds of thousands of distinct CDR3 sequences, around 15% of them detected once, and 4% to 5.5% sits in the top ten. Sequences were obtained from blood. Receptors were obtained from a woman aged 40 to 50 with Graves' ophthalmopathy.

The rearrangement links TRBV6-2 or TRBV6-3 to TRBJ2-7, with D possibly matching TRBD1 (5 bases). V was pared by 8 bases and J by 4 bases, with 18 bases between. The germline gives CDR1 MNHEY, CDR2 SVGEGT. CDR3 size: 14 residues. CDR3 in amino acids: CASVLGPERYEQYF. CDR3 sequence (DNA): TGTGCCAGCGTCCTGGGGCCGGAGAGATACGAGCAGTACTTC.

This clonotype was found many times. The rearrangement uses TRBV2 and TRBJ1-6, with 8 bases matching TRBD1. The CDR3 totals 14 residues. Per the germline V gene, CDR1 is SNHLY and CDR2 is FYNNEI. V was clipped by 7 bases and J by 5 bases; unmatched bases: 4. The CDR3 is CASTLTGDNSPLHF. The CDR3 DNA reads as TGTGCCAGCACCTTGACAGGGGATAATTCACCCCTCCACTTT.

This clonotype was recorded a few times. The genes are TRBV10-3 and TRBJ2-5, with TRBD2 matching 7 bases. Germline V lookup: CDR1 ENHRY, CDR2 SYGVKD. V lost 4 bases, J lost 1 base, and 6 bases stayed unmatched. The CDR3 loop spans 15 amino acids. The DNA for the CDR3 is TGTGCCATCAGTGCGACCGGGGGGTCCCAAGAGACCCAGTACTTC. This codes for CAISATGGSQETQYF.

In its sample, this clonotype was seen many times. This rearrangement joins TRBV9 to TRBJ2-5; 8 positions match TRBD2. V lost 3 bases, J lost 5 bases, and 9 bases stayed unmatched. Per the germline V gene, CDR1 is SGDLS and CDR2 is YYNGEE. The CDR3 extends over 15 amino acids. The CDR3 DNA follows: TGTGCCAGCAGCGCGGGACGGGAGGGCGGTGAGACCCAGTACTTC. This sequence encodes CASSAGREGGETQYF.

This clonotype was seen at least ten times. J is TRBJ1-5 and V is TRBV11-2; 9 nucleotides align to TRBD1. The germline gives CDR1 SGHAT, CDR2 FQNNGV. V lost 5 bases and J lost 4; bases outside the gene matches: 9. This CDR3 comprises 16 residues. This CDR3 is CASSETGQGTNQPQHF. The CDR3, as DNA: TGTGCCAGCAGCGAGACTGGACAGGGGACAAATCAGCCCCAGCATTTT.

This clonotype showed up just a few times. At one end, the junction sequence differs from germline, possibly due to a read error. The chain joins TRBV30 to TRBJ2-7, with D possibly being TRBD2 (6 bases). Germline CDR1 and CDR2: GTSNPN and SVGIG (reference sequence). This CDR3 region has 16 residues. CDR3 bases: TGTGCCCGGAGGGGCATCTTGGACGAAAGAACCTACGAGCAGTACTTC. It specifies CARRGILDERTYEQYF.

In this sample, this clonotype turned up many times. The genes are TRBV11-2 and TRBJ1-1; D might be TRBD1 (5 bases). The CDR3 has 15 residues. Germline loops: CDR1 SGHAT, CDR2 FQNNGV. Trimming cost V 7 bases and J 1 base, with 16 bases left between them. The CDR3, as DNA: TGTGCCAGCACTACCAGGGCAGGGTCGAACACTGAAGCTTTCTTT. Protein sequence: CASTTRAGSNTEAFF.

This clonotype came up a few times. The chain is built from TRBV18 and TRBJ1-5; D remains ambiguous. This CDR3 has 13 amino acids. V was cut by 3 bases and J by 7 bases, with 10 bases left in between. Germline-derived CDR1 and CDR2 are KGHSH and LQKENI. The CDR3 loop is CASSPPIGQPQHF. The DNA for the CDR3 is TGTGCCAGCTCACCCCCGATTGGGCAGCCCCAGCATTTT. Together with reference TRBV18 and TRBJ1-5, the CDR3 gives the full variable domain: NAGVMQNPRHLVRRRGQEARLRCSPMKGHSHVYWYRQLPEEGLKFMVYLQKENIIDESGMPKERFSAEFPKEGPSILRIQQVVRGDSAAYFCASSPPIGQPQHFGDGTRLSIL.

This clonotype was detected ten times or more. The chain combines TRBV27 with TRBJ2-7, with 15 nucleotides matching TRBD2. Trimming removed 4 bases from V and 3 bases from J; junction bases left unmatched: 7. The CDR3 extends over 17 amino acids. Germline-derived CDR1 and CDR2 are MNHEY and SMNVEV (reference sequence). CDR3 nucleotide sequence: TGTGCCAGCAGTTCCGGACTAGCGGGAGGGCTACGCTACGAGCAGTACTTC. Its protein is CASSSGLAGGLRYEQYF.

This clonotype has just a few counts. CDR3 bases: TGTGCAGAATTCCCGGGACTAGCGGGAGGAAAGACCTACGAGCAGTACTTC. This translates into CAEFPGLAGGKTYEQYF. The rearrangement links TRBV12-3 or TRBV12-4 to TRBJ2-7; 15 bases align to TRBD2. The CDR3 sequence is 17 residues long.

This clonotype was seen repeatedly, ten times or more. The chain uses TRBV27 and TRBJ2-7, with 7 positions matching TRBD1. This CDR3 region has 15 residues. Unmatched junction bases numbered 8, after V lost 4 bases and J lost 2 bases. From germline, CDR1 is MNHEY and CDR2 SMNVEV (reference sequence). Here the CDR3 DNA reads TGTGCCAGCAGTTCCCCGGACAGGAGAGCCTACGAGCAGTACTTC. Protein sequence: CASSSPDRRAYEQYF.

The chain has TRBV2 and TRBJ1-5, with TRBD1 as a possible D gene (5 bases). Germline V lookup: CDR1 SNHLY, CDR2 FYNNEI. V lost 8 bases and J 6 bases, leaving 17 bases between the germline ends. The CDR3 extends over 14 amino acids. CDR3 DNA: TGTGCCAGCCAGTCGGTAGGGGAGTTTCAGCCCCAGCATTTT. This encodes CASQSVGEFQPQHF.

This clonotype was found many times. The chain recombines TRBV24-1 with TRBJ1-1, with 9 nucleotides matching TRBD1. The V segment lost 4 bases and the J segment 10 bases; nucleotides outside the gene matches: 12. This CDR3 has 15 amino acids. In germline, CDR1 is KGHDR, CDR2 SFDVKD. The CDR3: CATSDSDRGEEVAFF. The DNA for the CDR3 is TGTGCCACCAGTGACTCCGACAGGGGGGAGGAGGTAGCTTTCTTT.

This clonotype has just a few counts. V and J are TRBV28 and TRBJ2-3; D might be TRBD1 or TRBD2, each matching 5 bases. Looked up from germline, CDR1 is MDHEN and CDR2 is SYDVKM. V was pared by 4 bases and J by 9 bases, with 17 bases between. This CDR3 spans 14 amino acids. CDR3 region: CASSSGGFLWTQYF. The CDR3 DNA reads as TGTGCCAGCAGTTCTGGGGGATTTCTGTGGACGCAGTATTTT.

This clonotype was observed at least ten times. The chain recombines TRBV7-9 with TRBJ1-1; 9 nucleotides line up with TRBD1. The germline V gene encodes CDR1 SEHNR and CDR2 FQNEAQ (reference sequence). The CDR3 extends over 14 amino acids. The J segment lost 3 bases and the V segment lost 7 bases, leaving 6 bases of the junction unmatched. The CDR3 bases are TGTGCCAGCACCCGGAGGGACAGGGACACTGAAGCTTTCTTT. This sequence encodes CASTRRDRDTEAFF.

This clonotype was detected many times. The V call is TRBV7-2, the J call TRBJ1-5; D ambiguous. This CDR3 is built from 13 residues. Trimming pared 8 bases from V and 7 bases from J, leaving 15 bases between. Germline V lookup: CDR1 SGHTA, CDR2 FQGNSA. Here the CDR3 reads CASGEHVQQPQHF. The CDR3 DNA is TGTGCCAGCGGGGAGCACGTACAACAGCCCCAGCATTTT.

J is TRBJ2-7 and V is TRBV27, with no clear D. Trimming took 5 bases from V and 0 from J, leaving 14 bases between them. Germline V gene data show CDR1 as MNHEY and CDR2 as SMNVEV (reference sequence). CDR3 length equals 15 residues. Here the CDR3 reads CASSPRLQSSYEQYF. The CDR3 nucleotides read TGTGCCAGCAGTCCCCGACTCCAGAGCTCCTACGAGCAGTACTTC.

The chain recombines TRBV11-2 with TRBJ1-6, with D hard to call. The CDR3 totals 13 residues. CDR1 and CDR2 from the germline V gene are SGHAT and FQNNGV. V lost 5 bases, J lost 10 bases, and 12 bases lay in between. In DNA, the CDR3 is TGTGCCAGCAGCCCAGACCCTAACTCACCCCTCCACTTT. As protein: CASSPDPNSPLHF.

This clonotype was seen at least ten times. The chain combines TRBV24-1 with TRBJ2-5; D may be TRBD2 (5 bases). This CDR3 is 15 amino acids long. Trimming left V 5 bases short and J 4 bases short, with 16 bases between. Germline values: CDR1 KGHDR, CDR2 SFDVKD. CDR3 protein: CATSASSGSGETQYF. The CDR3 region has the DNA TGTGCCACCAGTGCGTCCTCGGGGTCGGGAGAGACCCAGTACTTC.

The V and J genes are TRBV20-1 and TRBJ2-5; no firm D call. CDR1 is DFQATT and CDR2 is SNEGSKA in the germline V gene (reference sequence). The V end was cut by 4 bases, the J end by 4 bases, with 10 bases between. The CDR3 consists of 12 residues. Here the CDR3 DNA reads TGCAGTGCTAAAGTGGGCGGAGAGACCCAGTACTTC. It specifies CSAKVGGETQYF.

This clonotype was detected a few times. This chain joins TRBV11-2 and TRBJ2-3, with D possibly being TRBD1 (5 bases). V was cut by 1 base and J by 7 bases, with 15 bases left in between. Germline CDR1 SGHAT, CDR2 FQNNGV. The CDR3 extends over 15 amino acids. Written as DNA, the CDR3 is TGTGCCAGCAGCTTAGGAGTGTCAGGGCCTTATACGCAGTATTTT. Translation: CASSLGVSGPYTQYF.